Presented here are 18 T cell receptor beta chains from one specimen sequenced in a study of molecular identifiers for immune sequencing clone quantification. One entry per CDR3 protein results from TCRdb running MiXCR on the PCR reads. This table holds some 590,000 distinct CDR3 sequences, 25% found once. The sequencing sample was made of naive CD8+ T cells from blood, with Jurkat cell RNA spiked in. Subset here: FACS-sorted CD8+CD4-CCR7+CD45RA+ naive T cells. The receptors here all came from a human donor in good health. Some libraries in this study had Jurkat cell RNA spiked in.

On this clonotype itself: This may be a read error: a much more frequent sequence differs by one nucleotide. The chain uses TRBV28 and TRBJ2-7, with D unclear. The CDR3 has 15 amino acids. CDR1 and CDR2 (germline): MDHEN, SYDVKM. Between the trimmed V and J ends, which lost 4 bases and 0 bases, there was a span of 13 bases. This chain's CDR3 is CASSSPVRVSYEQYF. CDR3 bases: TGTGCCAGCAGTTCCCCCGTTAGGGTCTCCTACGAGCAGTACTTC.

This clonotype was detected ten times or more. The rearrangement joins TRBV12-5 to TRBJ2-7; D might be TRBD1 (6 bases). Trimming took off 6 bases at V and 2 bases at J, with 20 bases between the two ends. The CDR3 extends over 16 amino acids. The germline gives CDR1 LGHNT, CDR2 FRNRAP. As DNA, the CDR3 is TGTGCTAGTGGAACGGATACAGGGCCTGACCCCTACGAGCAGTACTTC. Translated, it gives CASGTDTGPDPYEQYF.

The chain recombines TRBV5-3 with TRBJ2-1; the match to TRBD2 covers 10 bases. TRBV5-3 is assigned to the ORF class and has an uncertain function. V dropped 10 bases and J dropped 2; count of bases not matched to a gene: 6. The CDR3 totals 14 residues. CDR3 bases: TGTGCCGGCTCGACTAGCGGGCCCTACAATGAGCAGTTCTTC. Translated, it gives CAGSTSGPYNEQFF.

With respect to this clonotype: Given a much more abundant clone one base away, this may be a read error. The chain recombines TRBV12-3 or TRBV12-4 with TRBJ1-4, with D possibly being TRBD1 (5 bases). The CDR3 covers 15 residues. The CDR3 nucleotides are TGTGCCAGCAGTAGTACAGGTGGCGCCAGGGAAAAACTGTCTTTT. It encodes CASSSTGGAREKLSF.

On this clonotype itself: A read error may be the cause here, since a much bigger clone is one base away. CDR3 nucleotide sequence: TGCAGTGCCAGGCCCAGGGGGGAAGAGCCCCAGTACTTC. Protein sequence: CSARPRGEEPQYF. V and J are TRBV20-1 and TRBJ2-5, with D possibly being TRBD1 (7 bases). CDR1 and CDR2 from the germline V gene are DFQATT and SNEGSKA (reference sequence). This CDR3 region has 13 residues.

This clonotype showed up just a few times. This chain uses TRBV9 with TRBJ2-2; D gene ambiguous. The CDR3 consists of 13 residues. Germline loops: CDR1 SGDLS, CDR2 YYNGEE. The ends were cut back, 0 bases at V and 5 bases at J, with 5 bases in the middle. The DNA of the CDR3 is TGTGCCAGCAGCGTAGCTGGGACCGGGGAGCTGTTTTTT. It yields the protein CASSVAGTGELFF.

This clonotype occurred a few times. V is TRBV9 and J is TRBJ2-2, with 7 nucleotides matching TRBD2. Germline-derived CDR1 and CDR2 are SGDLS and YYNGEE. This CDR3 contains 14 residues. With V trimmed by 5 bases and J by 4 bases, 5 bases remained unmatched. CDR3 region: CASSEGGATGELFF. In DNA, the CDR3 is TGTGCCAGCAGTGAGGGAGGGGCCACCGGGGAGCTGTTTTTT.

The CDR3 region is CASSTIGAHYTF. DNA for the CDR3: TGTGCCAGCAGCACGATAGGGGCGCACTACACCTTC. The chain employs TRBV7-2 and TRBJ1-2; tentatively, D is TRBD1 (5 bases). Trimming left V 5 bases short and J 10 bases short, with 14 bases between. Per germline, CDR1 SGHTA and CDR2 FQGNSA. The CDR3 is 12 amino acids.

The sample holds a few counts of this clonotype. The chain has TRBV6-5 and TRBJ1-5; D unclear. Germline V CDR1 and CDR2: MNHEY, SVGAGI. V gave up 5 bases and J gave up 3 bases, with 14 bases separating them. The CDR3 is 15 residues long. For the CDR3, the DNA is TGTGCCAGCAGTCCCGGTGGGAGTCCCAATCAGCCCCAGCATTTT. Translating it yields CASSPGGSPNQPQHF.

The chain combines TRBV9 with TRBJ2-7; possible D gene TRBD2, 5 bases. The CDR3 is 14 amino acids. The ends were cut back, 3 bases at V and 6 bases at J, with 16 bases in the middle. Germline CDR1 reads SGDLS; CDR2 reads YYNGEE. The DNA for the CDR3 is TGTGCCAGCAGCGCGGGGTCCGCGAGGGTCGAGCAGTACTTC. Translating gives CASSAGSARVEQYF.

The sample holds many counts of this clonotype. V usage is TRBV9 and J usage is TRBJ2-3; weak D call: TRBD2 (6 bases). The germline V gene encodes CDR1 SGDLS and CDR2 YYNGEE. The CDR3 has 13 amino acids. V lost 6 bases to trimming and J lost 0 bases, with 8 bases between them. The CDR3 spells CASNGGSTDTQYF. CDR3 bases: TGTGCCAGCAACGGAGGGAGCACAGATACGCAGTATTTT.

This clonotype came up a few times. CDR3 residues: CASSLARGGGDTEAFF. In DNA, the CDR3 is TGTGCCAGCAGCTTAGCGCGTGGGGGCGGCGACACTGAAGCTTTCTTT. This chain links TRBV7-9 with TRBJ1-1; D possibly corresponds to TRBD1 (6 bases). V lost 0 bases and J 3 bases, leaving 14 bases between the germline ends. CDR1 and CDR2 from the germline V gene are SEHNR and FQNEAQ (reference sequence). The CDR3 consists of 16 residues.

This clonotype was observed a handful of times. A read error may explain this, as a much larger clone is one base away. This chain uses TRBV27 with TRBJ2-7; 10 bases align to TRBD1. CDR3 length: 14 residues. CDR1 MNHEY and CDR2 SMNVEV come from the germline V gene (reference sequence). Trimming removed 6 bases from V and 4 bases from J; junction bases left unmatched: 6. In nucleotides, the CDR3 is TGTGCCAGCAGGGCCGGGACAGGGGATTACGAGCAGTACTTC. It is translated as CASRAGTGDYEQYF.

The genes are TRBV4-1 and TRBJ2-7; D is possibly TRBD1 (7 bases). Trimming left V 4 bases short and J 2 bases short, with 18 bases between. There are 16 residues in the CDR3. In germline, CDR1 is MGHRA, CDR2 YSYEKL. The CDR3 loop is CASSPPRGTAAYEQYF. CDR3 in DNA: TGCGCCAGCAGCCCTCCACGGGGGACAGCAGCCTACGAGCAGTACTTC.

Many counts were recorded for this clonotype. The chain has TRBV4-3 and TRBJ2-5; D is ambiguous. The length of the CDR3 is 16 residues. Per germline, CDR1 LGHNA and CDR2 YSLEER. V shed 1 base and J shed 1 base, with 13 bases lying between them. The CDR3 nucleotides read TGCGCCAGCAGCCAAGGTACCGGGCGGTTCCAAGAGACCCAGTACTTC. Protein sequence: CASSQGTGRFQETQYF.

In this sample, this clonotype turned up many times. The chain combines TRBV7-2 with TRBJ2-3; D uncertain. In germline, CDR1 is SGHTA, CDR2 FQGNSA. CDR3 length: 15 amino acids. Trimming shortened V by 5 bases and J by 0 bases, and 12 bases separated the two germline ends. CDR3: CASSPGDTSTDTQYF. The CDR3 DNA is TGTGCCAGCAGCCCTGGAGACACCAGCACAGATACGCAGTATTTT.

A word on this clonotype: A much more abundant neighbour one base away suggests this may be a read error. The V and J genes are TRBV9 and TRBJ2-3; D ambiguous. The CDR3 sequence is 14 residues long. The germline gives CDR1 SGDLS, CDR2 YYNGEE. The CDR3 spells CASSGSSFTDKQYF. In nucleotides, the CDR3 is TGTGCCAGCAGCGGCAGCTCCTTCACAGATAAGCAGTATTTT. Full variable domain (missing parts from reference TRBV9 and TRBJ2-3): DSGVTQTPKHLITATGQRVTLRCSPRSGDLSVYWYQQSLDQGLQFLIQYYNGEERAKGNILERFSAQQFPDLHSELNLSSLELGDSALYFCASSGSSFTDKQYFGPGTRLTVL.

Here the CDR3 DNA reads TGCGCCAGCAGCTGCCGAGTAGGGGGAGATACGCAGTATTTT. It specifies CASSCRVGGDTQYF. The J gene is TRBJ2-3, the V gene TRBV5-1, with a possible D match to TRBD1 (6 bases). Trimming removed 3 bases at V and 5 bases at J, with 13 bases between. Per germline, CDR1 SGHRS and CDR2 YFSETQ. The CDR3 length is 14 residues.